The rows below give T cell receptor beta chains drawn from one sample of a study of OX40 agonist ivuxolimab in advanced cancers. Profiling relied on immunoSEQ multiplex PCR, and the TCRdb table lists in-frame clones only, not all of them. Among fewer than 85,000 clones listed, approximately 86% were seen once. The sample in question was CD4+ or CD8+ T cells sorted from blood, obtained in a trial of the OX40 agonist ivuxolimab. Receptor source: an adult with an advanced solid tumor such as melanoma, head and neck, liver or kidney cancer. Both conserved end residues are part of each CDR3. A D gene is named only where the DNA matches it firmly. Size values are once, few and many counts, or a class for expanded clones, and some rows have none.

TRBJ1-5,NA,NA,TRBV6-1,TGTGCCAGCAGTTCCCTTCATAGCAATCAGCCCCAGCATTTT,CASSSLHSNQPQHF
TRBJ2-5,TRBD1,NA,TRBV30,TGTGCCACCGGACAGGGGGAGACCCAGTACTTC,CATGQGETQYF
TRBJ1-1,NA,NA,TRBV14,TGTGCCAGCAGCCCCCCTTTGGGGGGTTCAACTGAAGCTTTCTTT,CASSPPLGGSTEAFF
TRBJ2-5,TRBD2,NA,TRBV7-9,TGTGCCAGCAGCTTCTCATACCTAGCGGGCGAGACCCAGTACTTC,CASSFSYLAGETQYF
TRBJ1-2,NA,few,TRBV9,TGTGCCAGCAGCCCCCGAGTCCAATATGGCTACACCTTC,CASSPRVQYGYTF
TRBJ2-4,NA,once,TRBV21-1,TGTGCCACCAAAAAAAACATTCAGTACTTC,CATKKNIQYF
TRBJ2-7,NA,NA,TRBV11-2,TGTGCCAGCAGCTTAGATTACTCAACCTACGAGCAGTACTTC,CASSLDYSTYEQYF
TRBJ2-7,TRBD2,NA,TRBV30,TGTGCCTGGAGTGACGGACTAGGCGGCGAGCAGTACTTC,CAWSDGLGGEQYF
TRBJ2-3,NA,NA,TRBV19,TGTGCCAGCCGGCCCGGCAGGGGACATGCAGATACGCAGTATTTT,CASRPGRGHADTQYF
TRBJ2-5,NA,NA,TRBV6-5,TGTGCCAGCAGTAAGTCTCGTCAAGAGACCCAGTACTTC,CASSKSRQETQYF
TRBJ2-3,TRBD2,NA,TRBV7-2,TGTGCCAGCAGCCCCCGGGGAGCGGGGGGGCCGATGCAGTATTTT,CASSPRGAGGPMQYF
TRBJ1-2,NA,once,TRBV5-1,TGCGCCAGCAGCCTGGGGGGGTACAGCTATGGCTACACCTTC,CASSLGGYSYGYTF
TRBJ1-1,NA,NA,TRBV28,TGTGCCACCTGGGCACGGGCGAACACTGAAGCTTTCTTT,CATWARANTEAFF
TRBJ2-1,NA,NA,TRBV5-4,TGTGCCAGCAGGGGTGGGGTAGGCAATGAGCAGTTCTTC,CASRGGVGNEQFF
TRBJ2-5,NA,NA,TRBV7-6,TGTGCCAGCAGCTTAGCGGCAATGGAGACCCAGTACTTC,CASSLAAMETQYF
TRBJ2-3,NA,once,TRBV20-1,TGCAGTGCTAGAAGGGGAGATACGCAGTATTTT,CSARRGDTQYF
TRBJ1-1,NA,NA,TRBV7-9,TGTGCCAGCAGCTCTGGGCGCGGGCGGGGGCAGGACACTGAAGCTTTCTTT,CASSSGRGRGQDTEAFF
TRBJ1-2,NA,NA,TRBV5-4,TGTGCCAGCAGCTTGGGACAGGGCTACACCTTC,CASSLGQGYTF
TRBJ1-4,NA,NA,TRBV19,TGTGCCAGTAGTCCGACGGGGCCGAGGACTAATGAAAAACTGTTTTTT,CASSPTGPRTNEKLFF
TRBJ1-4,TRBD1,NA,TRBV30,TGTGCCTGGAGTGTACTTAGATCCTCAGACAGGGTCAATGAAAAACTGTTTTTT,CAWSVLRSSDRVNEKLFF
TRBJ2-7,NA,NA,TRBV19,TGTGCCAGTAGTATACGCCCGGGGGCGTGGGAGCAGTACTTC,CASSIRPGAWEQYF